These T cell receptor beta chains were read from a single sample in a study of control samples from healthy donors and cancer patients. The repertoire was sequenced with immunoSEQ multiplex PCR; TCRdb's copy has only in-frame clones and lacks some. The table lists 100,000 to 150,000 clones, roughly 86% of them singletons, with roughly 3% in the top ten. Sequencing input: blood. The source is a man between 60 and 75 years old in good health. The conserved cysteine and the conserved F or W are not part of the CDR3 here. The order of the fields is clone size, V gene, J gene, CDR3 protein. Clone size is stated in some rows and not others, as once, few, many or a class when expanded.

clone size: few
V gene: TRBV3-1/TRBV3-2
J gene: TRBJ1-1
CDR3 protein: ASSLGTGNTEAF

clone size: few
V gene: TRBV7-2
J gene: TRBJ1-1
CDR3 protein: ASSLRVPWAEAF

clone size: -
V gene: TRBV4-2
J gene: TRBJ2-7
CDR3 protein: ASSPPSGAGRIYEQY

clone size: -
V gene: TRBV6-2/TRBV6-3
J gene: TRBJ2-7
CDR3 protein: ASSFAPGSSYEQY

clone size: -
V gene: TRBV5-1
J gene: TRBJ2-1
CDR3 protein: ASRLAGGTINEQF

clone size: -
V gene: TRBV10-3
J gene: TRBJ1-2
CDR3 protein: AIRSTGGAYSGYT

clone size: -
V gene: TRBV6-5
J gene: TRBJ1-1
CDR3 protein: ASSRTGASNTEAF

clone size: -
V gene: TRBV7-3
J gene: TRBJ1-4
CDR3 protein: ASSLKSPVDRGEKLF

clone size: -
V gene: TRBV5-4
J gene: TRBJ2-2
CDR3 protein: ASSPGTGELF

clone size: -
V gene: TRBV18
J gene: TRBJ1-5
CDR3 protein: ASLQGSDQPQH

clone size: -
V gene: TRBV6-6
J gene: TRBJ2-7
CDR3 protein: ASSYSVGYEQY

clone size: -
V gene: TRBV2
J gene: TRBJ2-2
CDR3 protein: ASKGQGGTGELF

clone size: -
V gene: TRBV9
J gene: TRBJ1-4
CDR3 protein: ASSSGERNEKLF

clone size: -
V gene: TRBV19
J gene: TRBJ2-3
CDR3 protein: ASSTSLAGGPGDTQY

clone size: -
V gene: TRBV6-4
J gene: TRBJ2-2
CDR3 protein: ASSEKGMNTGELF

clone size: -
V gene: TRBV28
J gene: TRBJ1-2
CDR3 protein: ASSLTGTGTNYGYT

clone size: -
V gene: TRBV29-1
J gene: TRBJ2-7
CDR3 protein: SVQPGSEQY

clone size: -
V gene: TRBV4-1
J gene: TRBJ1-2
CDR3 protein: ADDSVYGYT

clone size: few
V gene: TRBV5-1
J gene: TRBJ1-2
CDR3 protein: ASKRDSTNYGYT

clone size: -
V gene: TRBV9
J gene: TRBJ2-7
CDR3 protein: ASSVDWQTSVYEQY

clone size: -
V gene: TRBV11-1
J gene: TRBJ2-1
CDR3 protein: ASSLGGDEQF

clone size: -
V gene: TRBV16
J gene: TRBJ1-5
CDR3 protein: ATASQGLGSNQPQH

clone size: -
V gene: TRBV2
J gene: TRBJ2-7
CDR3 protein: ASRPTSGFAYEQY

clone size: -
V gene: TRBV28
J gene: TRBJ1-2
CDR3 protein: ASSLNRAGYT

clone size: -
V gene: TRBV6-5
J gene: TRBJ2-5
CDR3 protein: ASERTYQETQY

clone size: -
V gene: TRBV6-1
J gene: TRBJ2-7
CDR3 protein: ASSERVAGPYEQY

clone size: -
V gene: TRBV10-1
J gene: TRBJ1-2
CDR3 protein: ASSESGRSSGYT

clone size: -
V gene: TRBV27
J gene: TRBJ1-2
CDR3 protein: ASRFGGAGRGYT

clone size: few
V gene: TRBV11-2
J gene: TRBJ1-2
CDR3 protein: ASSLIRDSPLGYT

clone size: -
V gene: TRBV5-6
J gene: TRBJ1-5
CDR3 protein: ASSLGQGAQPQH

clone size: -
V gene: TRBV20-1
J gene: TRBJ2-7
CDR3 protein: SASHALSYEQY

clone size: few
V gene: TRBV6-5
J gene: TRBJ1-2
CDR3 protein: ASSYTTGGNYGYT

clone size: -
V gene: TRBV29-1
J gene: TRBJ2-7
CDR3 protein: SVRTGYEQY

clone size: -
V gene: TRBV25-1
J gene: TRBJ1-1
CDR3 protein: ASSEYSGYGAF

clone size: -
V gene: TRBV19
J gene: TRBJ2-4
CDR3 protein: ASSIAGDKNIQY

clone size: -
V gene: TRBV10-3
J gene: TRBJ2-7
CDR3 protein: ASAGTETYEQY

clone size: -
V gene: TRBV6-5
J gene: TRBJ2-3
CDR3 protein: ASSGTSSATDTQY

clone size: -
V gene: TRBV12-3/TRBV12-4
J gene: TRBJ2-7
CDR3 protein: ASSLAGTGEQY

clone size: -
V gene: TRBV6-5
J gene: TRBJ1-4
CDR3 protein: ASRAGTTNEKLF

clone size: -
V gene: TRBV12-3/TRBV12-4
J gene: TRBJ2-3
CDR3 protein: ASSSVGQGEQY

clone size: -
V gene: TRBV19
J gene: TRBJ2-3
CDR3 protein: ASSPPGLAGGDTQY

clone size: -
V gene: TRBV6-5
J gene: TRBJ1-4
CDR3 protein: ASSWGTVSGKLF

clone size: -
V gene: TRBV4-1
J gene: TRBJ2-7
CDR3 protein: ASSQRGEQY

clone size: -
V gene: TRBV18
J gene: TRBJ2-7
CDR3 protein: ASSPPQAGGEQY

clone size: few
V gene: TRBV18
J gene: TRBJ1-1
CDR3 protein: ASSPNRENTEAF

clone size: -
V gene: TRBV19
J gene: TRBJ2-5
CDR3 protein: ASSSIGQGVVQETQY

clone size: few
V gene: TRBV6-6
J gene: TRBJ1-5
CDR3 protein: ASIGQLNQPQH

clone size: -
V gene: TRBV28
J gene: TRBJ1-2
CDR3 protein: ASSFSQGSDGYT

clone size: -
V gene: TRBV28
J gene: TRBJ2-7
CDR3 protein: ASRYKGGYAQY

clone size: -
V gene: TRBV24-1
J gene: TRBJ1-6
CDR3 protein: ATQRAAHSPLH

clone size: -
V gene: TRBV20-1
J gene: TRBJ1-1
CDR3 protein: SASRANTEAF

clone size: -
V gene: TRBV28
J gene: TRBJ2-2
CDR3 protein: ASSSAGTSLSGELF

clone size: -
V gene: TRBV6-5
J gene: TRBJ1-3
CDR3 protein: ASSYSAGPGNTIY

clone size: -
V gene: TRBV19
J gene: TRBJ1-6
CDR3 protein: ASSITGSYNSPLH

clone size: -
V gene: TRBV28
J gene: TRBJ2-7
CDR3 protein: ASSNGGRGEQY